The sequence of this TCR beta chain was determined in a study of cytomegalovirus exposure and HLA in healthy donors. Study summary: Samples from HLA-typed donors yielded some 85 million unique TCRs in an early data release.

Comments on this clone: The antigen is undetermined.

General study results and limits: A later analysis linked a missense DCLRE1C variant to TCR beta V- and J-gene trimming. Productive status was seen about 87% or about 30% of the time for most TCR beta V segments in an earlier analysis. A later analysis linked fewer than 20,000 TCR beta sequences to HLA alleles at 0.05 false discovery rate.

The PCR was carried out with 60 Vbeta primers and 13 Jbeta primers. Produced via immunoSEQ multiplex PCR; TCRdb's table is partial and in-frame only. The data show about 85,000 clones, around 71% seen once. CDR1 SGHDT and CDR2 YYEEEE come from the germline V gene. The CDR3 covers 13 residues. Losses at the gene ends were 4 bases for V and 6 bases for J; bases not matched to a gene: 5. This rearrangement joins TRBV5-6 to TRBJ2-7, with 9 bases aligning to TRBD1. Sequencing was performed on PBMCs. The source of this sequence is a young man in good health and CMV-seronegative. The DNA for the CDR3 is TGTGCCAGCAGCCCTGGACAGGGGCCCGAGCAGTACTTC. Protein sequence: CASSPGQGPEQYF.